The 2 T cell receptor beta chains given below trace back to one sample, sequenced in a study of spatial heterogeneity in lung cancer. Time point: blood at routine non-recurrence follow-up after resection. Unsorted tumor, nontumor lung tissue or cryopreserved PBMC supplied the whole RNA. TCRdb reprocessed the 5' RACE reads via MiXCR and lists one record per CDR3 protein. The repertoire holds about 52,000 distinct CDR3 sequences, with roughly 7.4% as singletons. The sequences come from PBMCs, collected at follow-up. The receptors stem from a female donor with early-stage non-small cell lung cancer.

The chain recombines TRBV13 with TRBJ1-5; possible D gene TRBD1, 5 bases. This CDR3 has 14 amino acids. CDR1 is PRHDT and CDR2 is FYEKMQ in the germline V gene (reference sequence). Trimming left V 5 bases short and J 0 bases short, with 8 bases between. CDR3 DNA sequence: TGTGCCAGCAGCCTTCAGGGTAGCAATCAGCCCCAGCATTTT. Its protein product is CASSLQGSNQPQHF.

A few counts support this clonotype. This sequence joins TRBV4-1 and TRBJ2-2; D unresolved. This CDR3 region has 14 residues. Between the trimmed V and J ends, which lost 2 bases and 7 bases, there was a span of 11 bases. CDR1 MGHRA and CDR2 YSYEKL come from the germline V gene. CDR3 amino acids: CASSQHESDGELFF. DNA of the CDR3: TGCGCCAGCAGCCAACACGAGTCAGACGGGGAGCTGTTTTTT.